The 32 T cell receptor beta chains given below trace back to one sample, sequenced in a study of blood T cell repertoires in COVID-19. Method: immunoSEQ multiplex PCR; TCRdb's copy keeps in-frame clones and lacks some. The sample has some 210,000 clones, 80% to 85% seen once; the top ten hold about 8.9%. The sequenced sample was PBMCs or T cells enriched from blood (not recorded which). The receptor source for this set is a woman aged 45-60 years with acute COVID-19.

V and J are TRBV5-1 and TRBJ2-5; D may be TRBD2 (5 bases). Germline-derived CDR1 and CDR2 are SGHRS and YFSETQ. This CDR3 is 16 amino acids long. Deletions cut 4 bases from V and 5 bases from J, with 21 bases between. CDR3 nucleotide sequence: TGCGCCAGCAGCCGCGCGGATGGAACTAGTATGGAGACCCAGTACTTC. It encodes CASSRADGTSMETQYF. Complete variable domain (other parts from reference TRBV5-1 and TRBJ2-5): KAGVTQTPRYLIKTRGQQVTLSCSPISGHRSVSWYQQTPGQGLQFLFEYFSETQRNKGNFPGRFSGRQFSNSRSEMNVSTLELGDSALYLCASSRADGTSMETQYFGPGTRLLVL.

The chain recombines TRBV7-9 with TRBJ1-3; maybe TRBD1 (5 bases). Trimming shortened V by 0 bases and J by 9 bases, and 15 bases separated the two germline ends. CDR3 length: 15 amino acids. Per germline, CDR1 SEHNR and CDR2 FQNEAQ (reference sequence). CDR3 nucleotide sequence: TGTGCCAGCAGCTTAGCAGCGGGGGGAGTCGGCACCATATATTTT. Translated, it gives CASSLAAGGVGTIYF.

This clone occurred a few times. The chain is built from TRBV7-9 and TRBJ2-7, with 7 bases identical to TRBD1. The germline V gene encodes CDR1 SEHNR and CDR2 FQNEAQ (reference sequence). The CDR3 runs 17 residues. J was trimmed by 0 bases and V by 1 base; bases with no gene match: 9. The CDR3 DNA reads as TGTGCCAGCAGCTTAGATCGCGGCAGGGGGACCTCCTACGAGCAGTACTTC. Translated, it gives CASSLDRGRGTSYEQYF.

V and J are TRBV19 and TRBJ1-3, with 9 bases lining up with TRBD1. Trimming took 7 bases from V and 3 from J; bases not matched to a gene: 13. CDR3 length: 17 residues. The V gene's germline CDR1 is LNHDA and CDR2 SQIVND (reference sequence). The chain's CDR3 is CASKGIGTGQNGNTIYF. Here the CDR3 DNA reads TGTGCCAGTAAAGGTATCGGGACAGGGCAGAATGGAAACACCATATATTTT.

This chain connects TRBV19 to TRBJ2-2; 7 nucleotides match TRBD1. V trimming: 6 bases; J trimming: 8 bases; junction bases outside the gene matches: 9. Germline CDR1 reads LNHDA; CDR2 reads SQIVND (reference sequence). This CDR3 contains 14 residues. The CDR3 is CASSSTGFDGELFF. For the CDR3, the DNA is TGTGCCAGTAGCTCGACAGGGTTCGATGGGGAGCTGTTTTTT. Supplemented by reference TRBV19 and TRBJ2-2, the full variable domain reads DGGITQSPKYLFRKEGQNVTLSCEQNLNHDAMYWYRQDPGQGLRLIYYSQIVNDFQKGDIAEGYSVSREKKESFPLTVTSAQKNPTAFYLCASSSTGFDGELFFGEGSRLTVL.

The chain combines TRBV9 with TRBJ1-3, with TRBD1 matching 9 bases. Losses at the gene ends were 3 bases for V and 2 bases for J; bases not matched to a gene: 3. The CDR3 consists of 15 residues. Germline CDR1 and CDR2: SGDLS and YYNGEE. CDR3 in amino acids: CASSATGGAGNTIYF. The CDR3 DNA sequence: TGTGCCAGCAGCGCCACAGGGGGCGCTGGAAACACCATATATTTT.

The chain combines TRBV7-3 with TRBJ2-1; D might be TRBD1 (6 bases). This CDR3 region has 13 residues. Germline V gene sequence: CDR1 SGHTA, CDR2 FQGTGA. Trimming pared 3 bases from V and 5 bases from J, leaving 8 bases between. The CDR3 reads CASSFSGDNEQFF. Here the CDR3 DNA reads TGTGCCAGCAGCTTTTCAGGGGACAATGAGCAGTTCTTC.

V gene TRBV27 combines with J gene TRBJ1-6, with D tentatively TRBD1 (5 bases). CDR1 is MNHEY, CDR2 SMNVEV, per germline (reference sequence). The CDR3 spans 14 residues. V lost 7 bases and J 0 bases, leaving 7 bases between the germline ends. CDR3 amino acids: CASTDSSYNSPLHF. The DNA for the CDR3 is TGTGCCAGCACCGACAGCTCCTATAATTCACCCCTCCACTTT.

The chain recombines TRBV12-3 or TRBV12-4 with TRBJ1-2; TRBD1 agrees at 10 bases. The J segment lost 7 bases and the V segment lost 6 bases, leaving 5 bases of the junction unmatched. The CDR3 is 13 amino acids. This chain's CDR3 is CASSIGDRGGYTF. CDR3 nucleotides: TGTGCCAGCAGCATCGGGGACAGGGGTGGCTACACCTTC.

This chain uses TRBV2 with TRBJ1-2; D not resolved. The CDR3 length is 12 residues. The V end lost 4 bases, the J end lost 2 bases, and 5 bases lay between the germline ends. CDR1 and CDR2 (germline): SNHLY, FYNNEI. The CDR3 region has the DNA TGTGCCAGCAGTGGGGAGAACTATGGCTACACCTTC. This codes for CASSGENYGYTF.

This clone is a singleton in its sample. The chain is built from TRBV2 and TRBJ1-6, with a weak D call TRBD1 (5 bases). The CDR3 length is 15 residues. V dropped 8 bases and J dropped 7 bases, with 18 bases sitting between them. The germline V gene encodes CDR1 SNHLY and CDR2 FYNNEI. CDR3: CASLAGKVRNSPLHF. The DNA of the CDR3 is TGTGCCAGCTTAGCAGGGAAGGTCAGAAATTCACCCCTCCACTTT.

This chain uses TRBV29-1 with TRBJ1-1, with D possibly TRBD1 on 5 matching bases. The CDR3 contains 13 residues. Germline V gene data show CDR1 as SQVTM and CDR2 as ANQGSEA. V lost 6 bases and J lost 5, with 16 bases in between. CDR3 sequence: CSVETGGGTEAFF. The DNA of the CDR3 is TGCAGCGTGGAGACCGGGGGAGGGACTGAAGCTTTCTTT.

The V gene is TRBV19, the J gene TRBJ2-2; TRBD2 agrees at 10 bases. This CDR3 comprises 19 residues. After removal of 5 bases from V and 4 bases from J, the junction contained 16 bases not matched to a gene. Germline V gene sequence: CDR1 LNHDA, CDR2 SQIVND (reference sequence). The CDR3 bases are TGTGCCAGTAGTGCCCGAGGGCTAGCGGGAGTTTCGGGCACCGGGGAGCTGTTTTTT. Its translation: CASSARGLAGVSGTGELFF.

This sequence joins TRBV6-2 or TRBV6-3 and TRBJ1-6; 8 nucleotides match TRBD1. Germline V gene lookup returns CDR1 MNHEY and CDR2 SVGEGT. J gave up 19 bases and V 0 bases, and 8 bases lay outside the gene matches. The CDR3 consists of 13 residues. The CDR3 protein is CASSYSATGDSHF. The CDR3 region has the DNA TGTGCCAGCAGTTACTCCGCGACAGGGGACTCTCACTTT.

This clone was seen at least ten times. The chain is built from TRBV21-1 and TRBJ2-1; the D call in the table, TRBD2, was not verified against the DNA. TRBV21-1 is a documented pseudogene. The length of the CDR3 is 16 residues. In nucleotides, the CDR3 is TGTGCCAGCAGCAGGCCCACTAGCGGGGGTTTGTATGAGCAGTTCTTC. It encodes CASSRPTSGGLYEQFF.

The table lists this clone with a few counts. The chain combines TRBV2 with TRBJ1-5, with 8 nucleotides matching TRBD1. Losses at the gene ends were 8 bases for V and 2 bases for J; bases not matched to a gene: 5. This CDR3 has 14 residues. Per the germline V gene, CDR1 is SNHLY and CDR2 is FYNNEI. CDR3 in DNA: TGTGCCAGCGTTGGACAGGGTGGCAATCAGCCCCAGCATTTT. This sequence encodes CASVGQGGNQPQHF. Based on the CDR3 plus reference TRBV2 and TRBJ1-5, the full variable domain is EPEVTQTPSHQVTQMGQEVILRCVPISNHLYFYWYRQILGQKVEFLVSFYNNEISEKSEIFDDQFSVERPDGSNFTLKIRSTKLEDSAMYFCASVGQGGNQPQHFGDGTRLSIL.

The rearrangement uses TRBV4-3 and TRBJ2-3; 8 nucleotides agree with TRBD2. Germline CDR1 reads LGHNA; CDR2 reads YSLEER. V was pared by 0 bases and J by 0 bases, with 14 bases of the junction left unmatched. This CDR3 is 20 amino acids long. In nucleotides, the CDR3 is TGCGCCAGCAGCCAAGAGGGTTGGTCGGGCGGGGGGCCTAGCACAGATACGCAGTATTTT. Protein: CASSQEGWSGGGPSTDTQYF.

The chain is built from TRBV7-2 and TRBJ2-7, with 10 nucleotides matching TRBD1. CDR3 length: 16 amino acids. Per the germline V gene, CDR1 is SGHTA and CDR2 is FQGNSA. V trimming: 5 bases; J trimming: 4 bases; junction bases outside the gene matches: 11. The CDR3 DNA follows: TGTGCCAGCAGCCGTTTTTCGACAGGGGGCCAGTACGAGCAGTACTTC. It is translated as CASSRFSTGGQYEQYF.

The chain uses TRBV28 and TRBJ2-3; 8 nucleotides align to TRBD2. The CDR3 is 16 residues long. Germline V gene sequence: CDR1 MDHEN, CDR2 SYDVKM. V lost 8 bases and J lost 5; bases outside the gene matches: 15. CDR3 protein: CASANGGAGLRDTQYF. CDR3 in DNA: TGTGCCAGCGCCAACGGGGGGGCGGGTTTGCGAGATACGCAGTATTTT.

Concerning this clone itself: This sample includes further DNA sequences coding for the same CDR3. V usage is TRBV28 and J usage is TRBJ1-1, with D possibly matching TRBD1 (6 bases). The V and J ends lost 6 bases and 1 base respectively, with 12 bases between them. CDR3 length: 14 residues. The germline V gene encodes CDR1 MDHEN and CDR2 SYDVKM. DNA of the CDR3: TGTGCCAGCAGCCCCGGGGGGGCGAACACTGAAGCTTTCTTT. The encoded protein is CASSPGGANTEAFF.

This clone was counted a single time. This rearrangement joins TRBV5-6 to TRBJ2-7; D gene ambiguous. The germline V gene has CDR1 SGHDT and CDR2 YYEEEE. CDR3 length: 13 residues. Trimming removed 4 bases from V and 0 bases from J, with 8 bases in between. The CDR3 loop reads CASSVGVSYEQYF. The DNA of the CDR3 is TGTGCCAGCAGCGTCGGAGTCTCCTACGAGCAGTACTTC.

This clone has a handful of counts. V is TRBV7-2 and J is TRBJ1-3; 8 bases map to TRBD1. Germline CDR1 and CDR2: SGHTA and FQGNSA. The CDR3 is 15 residues long. The junction had 8 bases not matched to a gene; V was cut back by 1 base and J by 9 bases. The CDR3: CASSLVGQGASTIYF. The CDR3 coding sequence is TGTGCCAGCAGCTTAGTTGGTCAGGGGGCTAGCACCATATATTTT.

The chain employs TRBV19 and TRBJ2-4, with D perhaps matching TRBD2 (6 bases). Germline loops: CDR1 LNHDA, CDR2 SQIVND (reference sequence). The CDR3 sequence is 15 residues long. Trimming took 2 bases from V and 3 from J, leaving 11 bases between them. In DNA, the CDR3 is TGTGCCAGTAGTATAAATCTCGGGAGCAAAAACATTCAGTACTTC. Protein product: CASSINLGSKNIQYF.

The rearrangement joins TRBV7-2 to TRBJ2-2; no definite D call. V shed 5 bases and J shed 4 bases, with 8 bases lying between them. This CDR3 has 13 amino acids. Germline values: CDR1 SGHTA, CDR2 FQGNSA. CDR3 sequence: CASSLRITGELFF. The CDR3 coding sequence is TGTGCCAGCAGCCTACGTATCACCGGGGAGCTGTTTTTT. Full variable domain (rest looked up from reference TRBV7-2 and TRBJ2-2): GAGVSQSPSNKVTEKGKDVELRCDPISGHTALYWYRQSLGQGLEFLIYFQGNSAPDKSGLPSDRFSAERTGGSVSTLTIQRTQQEDSAVYLCASSLRITGELFFGEGSRLTVL.

This chain joins TRBV2 and TRBJ1-4; 7 nucleotides line up with TRBD1. Trimming at V came to 4 bases and at J to 6 bases, leaving 8 bases not matched to a gene. This CDR3 is built from 15 residues. Germline V lookup: CDR1 SNHLY, CDR2 FYNNEI. As DNA, the CDR3 is TGTGCCAGCAGTGCCTCGGGACAGAGGGATGAAAAACTGTTTTTT. Amino acids: CASSASGQRDEKLFF. The full variable domain, its missing parts supplied by reference TRBV2 and TRBJ1-4, is EPEVTQTPSHQVTQMGQEVILRCVPISNHLYFYWYRQILGQKVEFLVSFYNNEISEKSEIFDDQFSVERPDGSNFTLKIRSTKLEDSAMYFCASSASGQRDEKLFFGSGTQLSVL.

The V call is TRBV2, the J call TRBJ2-6; a possible D gene is TRBD2 (5 bases). There are 17 residues in the CDR3. In germline, CDR1 is SNHLY, CDR2 FYNNEI. Trimming took off 4 bases at V and 0 bases at J, with 13 bases between the two ends. The CDR3 coding sequence is TGTGCCAGCAGTGGAGAGGGAGAGGGCTCTGGGGCCAACGTCCTGACTTTC. Translation gives CASSGEGEGSGANVLTF.

This chain connects TRBV18 to TRBJ2-3, with 12 bases fitting TRBD2. V shed 1 base and J 6 bases; nucleotides not matched to a gene: 8. The CDR3 has 17 amino acids. The germline gives CDR1 KGHSH, CDR2 LQKENI. CDR3 in DNA: TGTGCCAGCTCACCACTGTCTAGCGGGGGGGCAGCGGATACGCAGTATTTT. Translation: CASSPLSSGGAADTQYF.

The genes are TRBV4-3 and TRBJ2-7; tentative D call: TRBD1 (6 bases). Germline V gene lookup returns CDR1 LGHNA and CDR2 YSLEER. CDR3 length: 13 residues. Trimming stripped 6 bases from V and 2 bases from J, with 11 bases between. The CDR3 DNA is TGCGCCAGCAGTGTCGACAGGACCTACGAGCAGTACTTC. This gives the protein CASSVDRTYEQYF.

This rearrangement joins TRBV30 to TRBJ2-2; D may be TRBD1 (5 bases). The CDR3 runs 14 residues. From germline, CDR1 is GTSNPN and CDR2 SVGIG (reference sequence). V lost 5 bases, J lost 7 bases, and 17 bases lay in between. The CDR3 loop is CAWGLVGVSGELFF. In DNA, the CDR3 is TGTGCCTGGGGGCTGGTAGGGGTAAGCGGGGAGCTGTTTTTT. Full variable domain (outside the CDR3, taken from reference TRBV30 and TRBJ2-2): SQTIHQWPATLVQPVGSPLSLECTVEGTSNPNLYWYRQAAGRGLQLLFYSVGIGQISSEVPQNLSASRPQDRQFILSSKKLLLSDSGFYLCAWGLVGVSGELFFGEGSRLTVL.

V usage is TRBV18 and J usage is TRBJ1-3; possibly TRBD1 for D (5 bases). Germline V gives CDR1 KGHSH, CDR2 LQKENI. The CDR3 length is 16 residues. V lost 1 base to trimming and J lost 0 bases, with 10 bases between them. This CDR3 reads CASSPLTDSSGNTIYF. In DNA form, the CDR3 reads TGTGCCAGCTCACCACTGACCGACAGCTCTGGAAACACCATATATTTT.

The rearrangement joins TRBV11-2 to TRBJ2-3; 7 bases are a match to TRBD2. The CDR3 runs 15 residues. Per the germline V gene, CDR1 is SGHAT and CDR2 is FQNNGV. J lost 8 bases, V lost 5 bases, and 13 bases had no gene match. The CDR3 reads CASSRGLGAHFTQYF. The DNA of the CDR3 is TGTGCCAGCAGCAGAGGACTAGGGGCACATTTTACGCAGTATTTT.

The CDR3 nucleotides read TGTGCCAGCAGTTACTTGGCTGGACTAGCGGGTAATGAGCAGTTCTTC. The encoded protein is CASSYLAGLAGNEQFF. This sequence joins TRBV6-8 and TRBJ2-1, with 11 bases identical to TRBD2. Trimming cost V 1 base and J 7 bases; bases outside gene matches: 6. The germline V gene encodes CDR1 MNHGY and CDR2 SAAAGT. This CDR3 comprises 16 residues.